The clone carrying this T cell receptor beta chain occurred many times. V was clipped by 4 bases and J by 11 bases, with 16 bases between them. The CDR3 is 13 residues long. In germline, CDR1 is SGHDT, CDR2 YYEEEE. First-strand cDNA relied on TRAV- and TRBV-specific primers spanning alpha and beta chains. With a V-primer adapter and a constant-region primer, TCRs were amplified for about 22 PCR cycles. Researchers amplified the isolated mRNA using in vitro transcription. TCRdb re-called the reads through MiXCR, storing one row per CDR3 protein. The data hold 75,000 to 95,000 distinct CDR3 sequences, with roughly 9% observed a single time. This sample stems from a study of low-dose radiotherapy and immunotherapy resistance in tumors. On the study more broadly: Fractions of 1 Gy went to Cohort 2 every two weeks, for 13 Gy over 26 weeks.

As for time point: before trial treatment. Donors were dosed with nivolumab and ipilimumab; they also received aspirin, low-dose cyclophosphamide and low-dose radiotherapy. As a condition of eligibility, patients had advanced solid tumors lacking tumor-infiltrating lymphocytes. The sequences come from PBMCs, collected before treatment. This clonotype originated in a male donor with prostate cancer. This sequence joins TRBV5-6 and TRBJ2-1, with TRBD2 as a possible D gene (6 bases). CDR3 protein: CASSPMGREKQFF. CDR3 bases: TGTGCCAGCAGCCCAATGGGACGGGAGAAGCAGTTCTTC.